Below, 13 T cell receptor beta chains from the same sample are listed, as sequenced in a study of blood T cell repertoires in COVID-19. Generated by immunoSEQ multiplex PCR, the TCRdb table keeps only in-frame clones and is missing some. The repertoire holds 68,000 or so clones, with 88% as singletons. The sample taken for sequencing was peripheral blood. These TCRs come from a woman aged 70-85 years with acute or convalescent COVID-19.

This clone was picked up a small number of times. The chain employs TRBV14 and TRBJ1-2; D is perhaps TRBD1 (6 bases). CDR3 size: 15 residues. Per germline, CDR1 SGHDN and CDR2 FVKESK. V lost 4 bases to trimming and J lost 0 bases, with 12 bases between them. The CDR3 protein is CASSLHREANYGYTF. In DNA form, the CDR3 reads TGTGCCAGCAGCCTACACAGGGAAGCTAACTATGGCTACACCTTC.

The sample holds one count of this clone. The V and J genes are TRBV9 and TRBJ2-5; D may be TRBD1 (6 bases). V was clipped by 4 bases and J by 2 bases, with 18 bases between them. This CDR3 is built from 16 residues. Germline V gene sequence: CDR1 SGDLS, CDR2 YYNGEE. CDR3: CASSSRLLGGQETQYF. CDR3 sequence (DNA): TGTGCCAGCAGCTCCCGCCTTTTAGGGGGACAAGAGACCCAGTACTTC.

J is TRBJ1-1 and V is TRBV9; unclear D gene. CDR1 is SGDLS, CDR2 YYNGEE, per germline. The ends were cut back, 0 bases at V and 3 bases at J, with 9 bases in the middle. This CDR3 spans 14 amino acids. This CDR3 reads CASSVESGDTEAFF. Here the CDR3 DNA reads TGTGCCAGCAGCGTAGAGAGCGGAGACACTGAAGCTTTCTTT.

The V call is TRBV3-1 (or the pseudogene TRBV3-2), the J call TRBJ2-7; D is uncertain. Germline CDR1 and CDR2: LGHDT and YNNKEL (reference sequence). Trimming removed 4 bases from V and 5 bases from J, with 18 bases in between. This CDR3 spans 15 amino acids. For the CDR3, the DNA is TGTGCCAGCAGCCGGGCTGCATCAATTCGGCACGAGCAGTACTTC. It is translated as CASSRAASIRHEQYF.

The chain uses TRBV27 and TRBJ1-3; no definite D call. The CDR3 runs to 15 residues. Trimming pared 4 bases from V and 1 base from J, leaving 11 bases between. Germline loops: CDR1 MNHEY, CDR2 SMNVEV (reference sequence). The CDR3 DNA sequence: TGTGCCAGCAGTTCCTCACAGAATTCTGGAAACACCATATATTTT. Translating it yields CASSSSQNSGNTIYF.

In DNA, the CDR3 is TGTGCCAGCAGTTTAGGAGTCCCACCTTCCAACTATGGCTACACCTTC. Its protein product is CASSLGVPPSNYGYTF. This sequence joins TRBV27 and TRBJ1-2; the D is unclear. The CDR3 contains 16 residues. V was pared by 2 bases and J by 2 bases, with 15 bases between. The germline V gene encodes CDR1 MNHEY and CDR2 SMNVEV (reference sequence).

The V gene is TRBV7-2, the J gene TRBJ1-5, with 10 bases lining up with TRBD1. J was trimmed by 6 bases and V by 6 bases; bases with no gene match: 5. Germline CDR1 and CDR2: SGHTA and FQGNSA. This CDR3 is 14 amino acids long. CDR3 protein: CASSPGTGVQPQHF. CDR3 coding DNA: TGTGCCAGCAGTCCCGGGACAGGGGTTCAGCCCCAGCATTTT.

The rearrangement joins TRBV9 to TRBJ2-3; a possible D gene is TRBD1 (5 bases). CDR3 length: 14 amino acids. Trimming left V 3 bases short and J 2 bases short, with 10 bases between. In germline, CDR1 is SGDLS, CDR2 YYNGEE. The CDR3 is CASSGQTATDTQYF. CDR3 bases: TGTGCCAGCAGCGGACAGACGGCCACAGATACGCAGTATTTT.

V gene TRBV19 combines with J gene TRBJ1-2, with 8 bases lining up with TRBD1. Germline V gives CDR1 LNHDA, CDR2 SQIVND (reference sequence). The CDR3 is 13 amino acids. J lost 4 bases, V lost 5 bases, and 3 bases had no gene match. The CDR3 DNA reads TGTGCCAGTAGTCCCGGACAGGGCTATGGCTACACCTTC. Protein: CASSPGQGYGYTF. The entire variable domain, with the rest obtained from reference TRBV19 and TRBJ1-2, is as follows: DGGITQSPKYLFRKEGQNVTLSCEQNLNHDAMYWYRQDPGQGLRLIYYSQIVNDFQKGDIAEGYSVSREKKESFPLTVTSAQKNPTAFYLCASSPGQGYGYTFGSGTRLTVV.

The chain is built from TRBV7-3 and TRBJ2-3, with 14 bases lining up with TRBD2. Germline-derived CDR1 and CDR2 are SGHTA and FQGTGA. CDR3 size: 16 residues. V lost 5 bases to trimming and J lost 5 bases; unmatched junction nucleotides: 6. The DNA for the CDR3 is TGTGCCAGCAGCGCGACTAGCGGGAGGGCCGAAGATACGCAGTATTTT. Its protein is CASSATSGRAEDTQYF.

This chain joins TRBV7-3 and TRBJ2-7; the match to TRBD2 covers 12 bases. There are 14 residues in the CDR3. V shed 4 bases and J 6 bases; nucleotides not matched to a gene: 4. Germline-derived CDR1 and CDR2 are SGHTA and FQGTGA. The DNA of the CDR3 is TGTGCCAGCAGCTCGACTAGCGGGAGAGCCGAGCAGTACTTC. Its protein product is CASSSTSGRAEQYF.

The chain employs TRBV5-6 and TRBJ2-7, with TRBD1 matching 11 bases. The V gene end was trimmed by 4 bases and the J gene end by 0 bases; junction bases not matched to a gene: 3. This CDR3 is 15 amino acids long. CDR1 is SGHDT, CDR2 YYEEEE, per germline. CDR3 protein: CASSPGTGGSYEQYF. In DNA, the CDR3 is TGTGCCAGCAGCCCGGGGACAGGGGGCTCCTACGAGCAGTACTTC.

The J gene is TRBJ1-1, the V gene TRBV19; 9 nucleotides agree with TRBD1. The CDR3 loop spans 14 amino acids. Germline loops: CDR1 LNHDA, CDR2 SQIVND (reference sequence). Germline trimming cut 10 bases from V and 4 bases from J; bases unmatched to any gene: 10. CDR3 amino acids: CATSTGGLITEAFF. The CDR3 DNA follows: TGTGCCACCTCGACAGGGGGGCTAATCACTGAAGCTTTCTTT.